The sequence of this TCR beta chain was determined in a study of T cell repertoires in cytomegalovirus infection. About the research overall: CMV infection together with matching HLA type was indicated by public TCR beta signatures.

With respect to this clonotype: The antigen is not known.

The germline CDR1 and CDR2 sequences are DFQATT and SNEGSKA (reference sequence). The CDR3 covers 10 residues. Trimming removed 3 bases from V and 8 bases from J, with 4 bases in between. TCRdb redid the calling of the reads with MiXCR, one entry per CDR3 protein. The table lists under 300,000 distinct CDR3 sequences, about a sixth of them singletons, with around 47% in the top ten. Study conclusions and caveats: Cumulative public TCR beta family frequency identified CMV carriers with the relevant HLA. Within the response measured ex vivo, HLA-C-restricted CMV-specific TCR beta clonotypes were dominant.

The sample was CD8+ T cells from PBMCs. The V call is TRBV20-1, the J call TRBJ1-4; unclear D gene. The source is a human donor in good health (CMV status not recorded). Some clones in this sample may be carry-over from other donors' samples. CDR3 sequence (DNA): TGCAGTGCTAGGTCCGAAAAACTGTTTTTT. Amino acids: CSARSEKLFF.